The 13 T cell receptor beta chains listed next were all sequenced from one sample in a study of OX40 agonist ivuxolimab in advanced cancers. Clones were read by immunoSEQ multiplex PCR, and TCRdb kept only the in-frame ones, dropping some. This table has some 42,000 clones, approximately 80% appearing once. Material: CD4+ or CD8+ T cells sorted from blood, obtained in a trial of the OX40 agonist ivuxolimab. The receptors come from an adult with an advanced solid tumor such as melanoma, head and neck, liver or kidney cancer.

V usage is TRBV19 and J usage is TRBJ1-6; D is unresolved. The V end was cut by 0 bases, the J end by 0 bases, with 6 bases between. The length of the CDR3 is 16 residues. Germline V gene lookup returns CDR1 LNHDA and CDR2 SQIVND (reference sequence). The chain's CDR3 is CASSIEESSYNSPLHF. The CDR3 DNA follows: TGTGCCAGTAGTATAGAAGAGAGCTCCTATAATTCACCCCTCCACTTT.

This chain joins TRBV7-8 and TRBJ2-7; weak D call: TRBD1 (6 bases). The CDR3 is made up of 15 amino acids. Germline CDR1 SGHVS, CDR2 FQNEAQ. Trimming shortened V by 1 base and J by 2 bases, and 12 bases separated the two germline ends. Here the CDR3 reads CASSLETGWAYEQYF. Here the CDR3 DNA reads TGTGCCAGCAGCTTAGAAACAGGGTGGGCCTACGAGCAGTACTTC.

The V and J genes are TRBV28 and TRBJ2-7; tentatively, D is TRBD1 or TRBD2 (5 bases each). The CDR3 is 16 residues long. The germline gives CDR1 MDHEN, CDR2 SYDVKM. Trimming shortened V by 6 bases and J by 3 bases, and 21 bases separated the two germline ends. CDR3 protein: CASSLYRDPLDYEQYF. The CDR3 bases are TGTGCCAGCAGCCTTTACCGGGACCCGTTGGACTACGAGCAGTACTTC. Full variable domain (missing parts from reference TRBV28 and TRBJ2-7): DVKVTQSSRYLVKRTGEKVFLECVQDMDHENMFWYRQDPGLGLRLIYFSYDVKMKEKGDIPEGYSVSREKKERFSLILESASTNQTSMYLCASSLYRDPLDYEQYFGPGTRLTVT.

The chain couples TRBV2 to TRBJ1-1, with D unresolved. CDR1 is SNHLY, CDR2 FYNNEI, per germline. There are 11 residues in the CDR3. Trimming removed 6 bases at V and 4 bases at J, with 6 bases between. In DNA, the CDR3 is TGTGCCAGCAGCGGCCTCACTGAAGCTTTCTTT. Residues: CASSGLTEAFF. Supplemented by reference TRBV2 and TRBJ1-1, the full variable domain reads EPEVTQTPSHQVTQMGQEVILRCVPISNHLYFYWYRQILGQKVEFLVSFYNNEISEKSEIFDDQFSVERPDGSNFTLKIRSTKLEDSAMYFCASSGLTEAFFGQGTRLTVV.

The V gene is TRBV2, the J gene TRBJ1-2; D may be TRBD1 (5 bases). The CDR3 has 13 amino acids. Trimming stripped 7 bases from V and 8 bases from J, with 17 bases between. Germline lookup yields CDR1 SNHLY and CDR2 FYNNEI. As DNA, the CDR3 is TGTGCCAGCATCAGTCGGGGCGCGGGCGGCTACACCTTC. This encodes CASISRGAGGYTF.

The chain couples TRBV7-9 to TRBJ1-1; 8 bases map to TRBD1. The CDR3 totals 16 residues. Germline V gene sequence: CDR1 SEHNR, CDR2 FQNEAQ (reference sequence). V lost 7 bases, J lost 0 bases, and 10 bases stayed unmatched. The CDR3 spells CASKQAGGRMNTEAFF. For the CDR3, the DNA is TGTGCCAGCAAACAAGCAGGGGGCCGAATGAACACTGAAGCTTTCTTT.

V is TRBV4-1 and J is TRBJ1-5; the D is unclear. This CDR3 is 13 amino acids long. Germline V gene lookup returns CDR1 MGHRA and CDR2 YSYEKL. Trimming took 0 bases from V and 5 from J, leaving 5 bases between them. The DNA of the CDR3 is TGCGCCAGCAGCCAAGACACCGATCAGCCCCAGCATTTT. It translates to CASSQDTDQPQHF.

The V and J genes are TRBV6-5 and TRBJ1-4; D uncertain. The CDR3 has 14 amino acids. Germline CDR1 is MNHEY and CDR2 is SVGAGI. The V and J ends lost 6 bases and 4 bases respectively, with 12 bases between them. The CDR3 here is CASRPGTVNEKLFF. The CDR3 nucleotides read TGTGCCAGCAGACCCGGAACTGTTAATGAAAAACTGTTTTTT.

The CDR3 region is CASSYIELAETQYF. CDR3 in DNA: TGTGCCAGCAGTTACATAGAACTAGCCGAGACCCAGTACTTC. The genes are TRBV7-8 and TRBJ2-5; D perhaps matches TRBD2 (6 bases). The V end was cut by 6 bases, the J end by 5 bases, with 16 bases between. The CDR3 covers 14 residues. CDR1 is SGHVS, CDR2 FQNEAQ, per germline. Looking up the rest from reference TRBV7-8 and TRBJ2-5 gives the full variable domain: GAGVSQSPRYKVAKRGQDVALRCDPISGHVSLFWYQQALGQGPEFLTYFQNEAQLDKSGLPSDRFFAERPEGSVSTLKIQRTQQEDSAVYLCASSYIELAETQYFGPGTRLLVL.

The chain is built from TRBV2 and TRBJ2-7, with D maybe TRBD2 (5 bases). V shed 4 bases and J shed 5 bases, with 12 bases lying between them. The CDR3 spans 13 residues. The germline gives CDR1 SNHLY, CDR2 FYNNEI. The CDR3: CASSVELAHEQYF. CDR3 bases: TGTGCCAGCAGTGTCGAGCTAGCCCACGAGCAGTACTTC.

This rearrangement joins TRBV29-1 to TRBJ1-1; 9 nucleotides match TRBD1. The CDR3 is 15 amino acids. V was pared by 6 bases and J by 0 bases, with 8 bases of the junction left unmatched. Germline assignment: CDR1 SQVTM and CDR2 ANQGSEA. The CDR3 loop is CSVTNRDRVNTEAFF. The CDR3, as DNA: TGCAGCGTCACAAACCGGGACAGGGTGAACACTGAAGCTTTCTTT.

This chain links TRBV6-5 with TRBJ2-7; possibly TRBD1 for D (5 bases). The CDR3 spans 13 residues. The V gene's germline CDR1 is MNHEY and CDR2 SVGAGI. Trimming pared 0 bases from V and 5 bases from J, leaving 8 bases between. CDR3 sequence reads: CASSYSQQDEQYF. Written as DNA, the CDR3 is TGTGCCAGCAGTTACTCGCAACAGGACGAGCAGTACTTC.

This chain joins TRBV7-9 and TRBJ2-5, with D perhaps assigned TRBD1 or TRBD2 (6 bases each). Germline CDR1 SEHNR, CDR2 FQNEAQ (reference sequence). V was trimmed by 1 base and J by 4 bases, leaving 13 bases between them. CDR3 length: 15 amino acids. The CDR3 protein is CASSLGGASVETQYF. For the CDR3, the DNA is TGTGCCAGCAGCTTAGGGGGGGCATCCGTAGAGACCCAGTACTTC.